The 5 T cell receptor beta chains presented below share a single source sample, sequenced in a study of vaccination effects on CD4 cells after COVID-19. The assay was immunoSEQ multiplex PCR, and TCRdb's table has in-frame clones only and misses some. Among tens of thousands of clones, about 70% were seen once, and the ten largest hold approximately 5.4%. Their antigens remain unidentified. Culture lasted roughly 9 days before CD4+ T cell isolation. From March to December 2020, the person had a SARS-CoV-2 infection that was confirmed by PCR. BNT162b2 vaccine or mRNA-1273 vaccine was given to participants in two doses. Specimen: CD4+ T cells from PBMCs cultured without peptide, collected after COVID-19 vaccination. The receptors originated from a human donor who had a prior SARS-CoV-2 infection.

The rearrangement joins TRBV5-4 to TRBJ1-2; the match to TRBD1 covers 10 bases. The CDR3 consists of 18 residues. V lost 6 bases and J lost 0; bases outside the gene matches: 14. The germline V gene has CDR1 SGHNT and CDR2 YYREEE (reference sequence). The CDR3 DNA reads TGTGCCAGCACCCCCGACCGGGACAGGGGTCACACTAACTATGGCTACACCTTC. Translated, it gives CASTPDRDRGHTNYGYTF.

This clone was observed once. V and J are TRBV6-5 and TRBJ2-4; D unclear. The germline V gene encodes CDR1 MNHEY and CDR2 SVGAGI. V was trimmed by 6 bases and J by 6 bases, leaving 6 bases between them. This CDR3 has 11 amino acids. The CDR3 is CASRSGNIQYF. The CDR3 DNA reads as TGTGCCAGCAGGTCGGGAAACATTCAGTACTTC.

The chain couples TRBV5-8 to TRBJ2-7; D gene uncertain. Germline V gene lookup returns CDR1 SGHTS and CDR2 YDEGEE. The CDR3 runs 14 residues. Trimming pared 0 bases from V and 3 bases from J, leaving 10 bases between. CDR3 region: CASSLARKIYEQYF. For the CDR3, the DNA is TGTGCCAGCAGCTTGGCCAGGAAGATCTACGAGCAGTACTTC.

The CDR3 reads CASSKGTSGRGNEQFF. The CDR3 DNA sequence: TGTGCCAGCAGCAAAGGGACTAGCGGGAGAGGCAATGAGCAGTTCTTC. The chain links TRBV21-1 to TRBJ2-1; TRBD2, the D gene given by the table, was not confirmed from the DNA. TRBV21-1 is a pseudogene locus. The CDR3 is made up of 16 amino acids.

This clone was recorded a few times. This chain uses TRBV5-4 with TRBJ1-2; 8 bases are shared with TRBD1. The length of the CDR3 is 14 residues. With V trimmed by 2 bases and J by 4 bases, 4 bases remained unmatched. Germline CDR1 reads SGHNT; CDR2 reads YYREEE (reference sequence). The CDR3 here is CASSFRTGSYGYTF. CDR3 coding DNA: TGTGCCAGCAGCTTCAGGACAGGGAGCTATGGCTACACCTTC. Combining the CDR3 with reference TRBV5-4 and TRBJ1-2 gives the whole variable domain ETGVTQSPTHLIKTRGQQVTLRCSSQSGHNTVSWYQQALGQGPQFIFQYYREEENGRGNFPPRFSGLQFPNYSSELNVNALELDDSALYLCASSFRTGSYGYTFGSGTRLTVV.